The clone carrying this T cell receptor (beta chain) was counted between two and nine times. Antigen unknown. Scientists amplified the TCR beta CDR3 regions from RNA transcripts. Scientists carried out first-round RT-PCR using HTBI primers and then a second-round multiplex PCR. MiXCR, run by TCRdb on the multiplex PCR reads, gives a single entry per CDR3 protein. The repertoire has 600,000 to 950,000 distinct CDR3 sequences, roughly 40% of them found once; the top ten carry approximately 46%. The evidence that diagnosis relied on was clinical symptoms, serum thyroxine, TRAb, thyroid ultrasound and orbital computed tomography. This record belongs to a study of Graves' ophthalmopathy and Graves' hyperthyroidism. Study-wide context: Investigators collected peripheral blood at initial diagnosis, before any treatment was given.

The germline V gene has CDR1 MNHNY and CDR2 SVGAGI (reference sequence). The V gene end was trimmed by 6 bases and the J gene end by 9 bases; junction bases not matched to a gene: 5. This CDR3 contains 14 residues. Study-level findings and limits: Distinction of ophthalmopathy from stable hyperthyroidism by a 13-signature model reached almost 90% sensitivity and more than 65% specificity. With 65% to 71% sensitivity and 72.22% specificity, the model predicted ophthalmopathy progression.

V gene TRBV6-6 combines with J gene TRBJ1-6, with 10 bases fitting TRBD1. The receptor comes from an adult man with Graves' ophthalmopathy. The sequenced sample consisted of peripheral blood. The CDR3 DNA follows: TGTGCCAGCAGGACAGGGGGCGCAGGTTCACCCCTCCACTTT. It translates to CASRTGGAGSPLHF.